These 17 T cell receptor beta chains originate from one sample sequenced in a study of blood T cell repertoires in COVID-19. Method: immunoSEQ multiplex PCR; TCRdb's copy keeps in-frame clones and lacks some. The sample comprises approximately 220,000 clones, over 80% of which are singletons, and 27% rests with the top ten. Sequencing input: peripheral blood. The origin of the receptors is a man between 40 and 49 years old with acute or convalescent COVID-19.

The chain is built from TRBV6-6 and TRBJ1-2; D might be TRBD1 (6 bases). The V and J ends lost 7 bases and 2 bases respectively, with 17 bases between them. Germline CDR1 is MNHNY and CDR2 is SVGAGI (reference sequence). The CDR3 has 15 residues. The CDR3 coding sequence is TGTGCCAGCAACACCAGAAGGACAGCCAACTATGGCTACACCTTC. It specifies CASNTRRTANYGYTF.

The rearrangement links TRBV5-4 to TRBJ2-7, with TRBD2 identical over 7 bases. This CDR3 comprises 14 residues. Per the germline V gene, CDR1 is SGHNT and CDR2 is YYREEE (reference sequence). Trimming cost V 4 bases and J 3 bases; bases outside gene matches: 7. Here the CDR3 reads CASSPGLAGYEQYF. CDR3 nucleotides: TGTGCCAGCAGCCCGGGGTTAGCGGGCTACGAGCAGTACTTC.

The rearrangement joins TRBV30 to TRBJ1-2, with D maybe TRBD1 (6 bases). Germline lookup yields CDR1 GTSNPN and CDR2 SVGIG (reference sequence). The V end lost 8 bases, the J end lost 4 bases, and 20 bases lay between the germline ends. CDR3 length equals 14 residues. The DNA of the CDR3 is TGTGCCGCCTGGGGGCAGGGAGACTCCTATGGCTACACCTTC. This gives the protein CAAWGQGDSYGYTF.

The chain joins TRBV21-1 to TRBJ2-1; the table names TRBD2, a call not compared with the DNA. TRBV21-1 is marked as a pseudogene. The CDR3 is 14 amino acids. In DNA, the CDR3 is TGTGCCAGCAGAATTCGGGAGGTATACAATGAGCAGTTCTTC. Its protein is CASRIREVYNEQFF.

The chain carries TRBV2 and TRBJ2-2; weak D call: TRBD2 (7 bases). This CDR3 has 14 residues. V was clipped by 7 bases and J by 1 base, with 10 bases between them. Germline V gene data show CDR1 as SNHLY and CDR2 as FYNNEI. CDR3 sequence: CASTGGLNTGELFF. The CDR3 nucleotides are TGTGCCAGCACCGGGGGGCTGAACACCGGGGAGCTGTTTTTT.

This clone has just one count. The chain couples TRBV28 to TRBJ1-2; 8 bases are a match to TRBD1. J gave up 3 bases and V 6 bases, and 12 bases lay outside the gene matches. The length of the CDR3 is 16 residues. The germline CDR1 and CDR2 sequences are MDHEN and SYDVKM. CDR3 in DNA: TGTGCCAGCAGGCCTCCCTTGGACAGGGACGACTATGGCTACACCTTC. It specifies CASRPPLDRDDYGYTF.

The J gene is TRBJ2-1, the V gene TRBV6-5; 7 bases fit TRBD2. The junction had 6 bases not matched to a gene; V was cut back by 0 bases and J by 7 bases. Germline V CDR1 and CDR2: MNHEY, SVGAGI. The CDR3 runs 15 residues. CDR3 in DNA: TGTGCCAGCAGTTACTCGGCGGGAGTCAAGAATGAGCAGTTCTTC. It translates to CASSYSAGVKNEQFF.

This chain uses TRBV11-3 with TRBJ2-1; 7 bases are a match to TRBD2. CDR3 length equals 17 residues. In germline, CDR1 is SGHNT, CDR2 YENEEA. V dropped 5 bases and J dropped 9; count of bases not matched to a gene: 19. The CDR3: CASSRHLAGERYGEQFF. The CDR3 nucleotides read TGTGCCAGCAGCCGACACTTGGCGGGAGAGAGGTATGGTGAGCAGTTCTTC.

This chain joins TRBV19 and TRBJ2-1; D possibly corresponds to TRBD1 (6 bases). Germline-derived CDR1 and CDR2 are LNHDA and SQIVND (reference sequence). Trimming left V 6 bases short and J 4 bases short, with 13 bases between. The CDR3 sequence is 14 residues long. The CDR3 reads CASRGATRYNEQFF. CDR3 bases: TGTGCCAGTAGGGGGGCTACACGATACAATGAGCAGTTCTTC.

V gene TRBV3-1 (or the pseudogene TRBV3-2) combines with J gene TRBJ2-7; 7 bases are a match to TRBD2. CDR3 length equals 11 residues. V gave up 4 bases and J gave up 12 bases; unmatched junction bases: 6. Looked up from germline, CDR1 is LGHDT and CDR2 is YNNKEL (reference sequence). Written as DNA, the CDR3 is TGTGCCAGCAGCCTGGGGGGGGAGAGGTACTTC. Translating gives CASSLGGERYF.

This rearrangement joins TRBV18 to TRBJ1-4; 10 bases line up with TRBD1. In germline, CDR1 is KGHSH, CDR2 LQKENI. This CDR3 is built from 17 residues. After removal of 3 bases from V and 0 bases from J, the junction contained 4 bases not matched to a gene. In DNA form, the CDR3 reads TGTGCCAGCTCACCGGGGGACAGGGGCGCAACTAATGAAAAACTGTTTTTT. It translates to CASSPGDRGATNEKLFF.

The V and J genes are TRBV2 and TRBJ2-3, with 7 bases aligning to TRBD2. V shed 8 bases and J 1 base; nucleotides not matched to a gene: 6. Germline V lookup: CDR1 SNHLY, CDR2 FYNNEI. The CDR3 runs 14 residues. The CDR3 spells CASRPLAGTDTQYF. The CDR3, as DNA: TGTGCCAGCCGACCTCTAGCGGGCACAGATACGCAGTATTTT. The variable domain in full, completed from reference TRBV2 and TRBJ2-3, reads EPEVTQTPSHQVTQMGQEVILRCVPISNHLYFYWYRQILGQKVEFLVSFYNNEISEKSEIFDDQFSVERPDGSNFTLKIRSTKLEDSAMYFCASRPLAGTDTQYFGPGTRLTVL.

J is TRBJ1-6 and V is TRBV7-2; 8 bases are shared with TRBD1. The CDR3 consists of 15 residues. The germline CDR1 and CDR2 sequences are SGHTA and FQGNSA. Trimming at V came to 4 bases and at J to 10 bases, leaving 9 bases not matched to a gene. The chain's CDR3 is CASSSRTGRESPLHF. The CDR3 bases are TGTGCCAGCAGCTCCCGGACAGGGAGGGAATCACCCCTCCACTTT.

This clone was picked up one time. V and J are TRBV10-3 and TRBJ1-1; D gene unclear. Trimming left V 5 bases short and J 7 bases short, with 11 bases between. CDR3 size: 12 residues. Germline V gene lookup returns CDR1 ENHRY and CDR2 SYGVKD. The CDR3 protein is CAISTLGDEAFF. In DNA form, the CDR3 reads TGTGCCATCAGTACCCTGGGAGATGAAGCTTTCTTT.

J is TRBJ2-3 and V is TRBV19; maybe TRBD1 (6 bases). The CDR3 length is 13 residues. The V end was cut by 6 bases, the J end by 1 base, with 8 bases between. From germline, CDR1 is LNHDA and CDR2 SQIVND (reference sequence). CDR3 sequence reads: CASRAGGTDTQYF. The CDR3 bases are TGTGCCAGTAGGGCAGGGGGCACAGATACGCAGTATTTT.

This clone was seen just once. The gene calls are TRBV6-2 or TRBV6-3 and TRBJ2-1; the D gene is possibly TRBD1 (6 bases). The V and J ends lost 4 bases and 0 bases respectively, with 16 bases between them. This CDR3 contains 17 residues. CDR1 MNHEY and CDR2 SVGEGT come from the germline V gene. Here the CDR3 reads CASSWSRTADSYNEQFF. The CDR3 nucleotides are TGTGCCAGCAGTTGGAGTCGGACAGCCGACTCCTACAATGAGCAGTTCTTC.

J is TRBJ2-7 and V is TRBV7-2, with 13 bases identical to TRBD2. Germline lookup yields CDR1 SGHTA and CDR2 FQGNSA. CDR3 length: 12 residues. The CDR3 nucleotides read TGTGCCAGCAGCGCCCCCGGGACTAGCGGGGTAGTC. This gives the protein CASSAPGTSGVV.